Listed here are 5 T cell receptor beta chains from one sample, sequenced in a study of PD-1 blockade in classical Hodgkin lymphoma. TCRdb keeps only in-frame clones here, not all; method: immunoSEQ multiplex PCR. The sample comprises about 40,000 clones, about 72% of which are singletons, and less than 4% rests with the top ten. Every patient was affected by relapse after autologous stem cell transplantation, while exposure to brentuximab vedotin was not uniform. The specimen was peripheral blood mononuclear cells (PBMCs), collected at baseline. All receptors come from a human donor with classical Hodgkin lymphoma.

V gene TRBV5-1 combines with J gene TRBJ2-1, with D possibly TRBD2 on 6 matching bases. V shed 4 bases and J shed 3 bases, with 14 bases lying between them. CDR1 is SGHRS and CDR2 is YFSETQ in the germline V gene. The CDR3 is made up of 15 amino acids. Written as DNA, the CDR3 is TGCGCCAGCAGCCCCTATGGCGGGGACTACAATGAGCAGTTCTTC. It yields the protein CASSPYGGDYNEQFF.

J is TRBJ2-2 and V is TRBV27; weak D call: TRBD1 (5 bases). The CDR3 contains 16 residues. V dropped 6 bases and J dropped 5 bases, with 19 bases sitting between them. Germline-derived CDR1 and CDR2 are MNHEY and SMNVEV (reference sequence). The DNA of the CDR3 is TGTGCCAGCAGGGCCGAAGGGGCGGTAAAGACCGGGGAGCTGTTTTTT. Its protein product is CASRAEGAVKTGELFF.

The V call is TRBV28, the J call TRBJ2-1, with D perhaps being TRBD1 or TRBD2 (6 bases each). The CDR3 is 14 residues long. The V gene lost 8 bases and the J gene lost 4 bases, with 15 bases spanning the gap. CDR1 and CDR2 from the germline V gene are MDHEN and SYDVKM. CDR3 nucleotide sequence: TGTGCCAGCCTTAACCCGGGGGCTTACAATGAGCAGTTCTTC. This encodes CASLNPGAYNEQFF.

The chain recombines TRBV6-1 with TRBJ2-7, with D maybe TRBD2 (5 bases). The V gene lost 7 bases and the J gene lost 5 bases, with 15 bases spanning the gap. Looked up from germline, CDR1 is MNHNS and CDR2 is SASEGT. This CDR3 has 13 residues. The CDR3 reads CASMRALSNEQYF. CDR3 bases: TGTGCCAGCATGAGGGCCCTATCGAACGAGCAGTACTTC.

The rearrangement joins TRBV18 to TRBJ2-7; tentative D call: TRBD1 (6 bases). The V gene lost 4 bases and the J gene lost 4 bases, with 17 bases spanning the gap. The CDR3 runs to 15 residues. Germline V gene sequence: CDR1 KGHSH, CDR2 LQKENI. CDR3 sequence (DNA): TGTGCCAGCTCACAATATCCCCACAGGGAGTACGAGCAGTACTTC. Amino acid sequence: CASSQYPHREYEQYF.